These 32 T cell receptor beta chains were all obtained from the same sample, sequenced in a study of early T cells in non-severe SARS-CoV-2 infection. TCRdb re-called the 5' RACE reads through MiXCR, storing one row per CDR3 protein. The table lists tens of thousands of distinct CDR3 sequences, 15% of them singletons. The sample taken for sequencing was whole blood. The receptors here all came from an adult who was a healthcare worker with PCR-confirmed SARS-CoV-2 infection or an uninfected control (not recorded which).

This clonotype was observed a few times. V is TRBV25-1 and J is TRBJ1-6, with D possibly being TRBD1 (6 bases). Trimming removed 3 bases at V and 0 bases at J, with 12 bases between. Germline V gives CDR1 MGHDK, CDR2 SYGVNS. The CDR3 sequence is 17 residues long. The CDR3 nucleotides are TGTGCCAGCAGTGATGACAGGCCGAGCTCCTATAATTCACCCCTCCACTTT. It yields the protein CASSDDRPSSYNSPLHF.

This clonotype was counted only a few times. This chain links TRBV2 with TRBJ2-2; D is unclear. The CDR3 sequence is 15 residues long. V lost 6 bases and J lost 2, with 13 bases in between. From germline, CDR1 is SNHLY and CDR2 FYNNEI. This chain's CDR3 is CASRDDGLNTGELFF. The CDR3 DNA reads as TGTGCCAGCAGGGATGACGGCCTTAACACCGGGGAGCTGTTTTTT.

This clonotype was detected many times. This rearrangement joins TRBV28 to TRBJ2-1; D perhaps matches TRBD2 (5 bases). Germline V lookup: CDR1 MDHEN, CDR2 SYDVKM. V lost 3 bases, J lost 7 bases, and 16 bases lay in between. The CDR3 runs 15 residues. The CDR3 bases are TGTGCCAGCAGTTTTAAGCTCCGGGGAGTGAATGAGCAGTTCTTC. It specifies CASSFKLRGVNEQFF.

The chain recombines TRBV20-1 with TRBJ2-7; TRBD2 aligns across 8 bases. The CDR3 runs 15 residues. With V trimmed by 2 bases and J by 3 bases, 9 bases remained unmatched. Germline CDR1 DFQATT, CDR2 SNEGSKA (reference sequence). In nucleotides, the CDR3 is TGCAGTGCTAGAATCTCCAAGCGGGGGAGCTACGAGCAGTACTTC. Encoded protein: CSARISKRGSYEQYF.

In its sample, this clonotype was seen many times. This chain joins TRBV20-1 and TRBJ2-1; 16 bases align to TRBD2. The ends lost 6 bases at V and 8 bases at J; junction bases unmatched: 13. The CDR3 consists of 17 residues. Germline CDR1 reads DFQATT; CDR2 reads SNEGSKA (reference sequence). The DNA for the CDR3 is TGCAGTGCAACCGGGGCCGGGACTAGCGGGAGGGGGGATGAGCAGTTCTTC. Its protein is CSATGAGTSGRGDEQFF.

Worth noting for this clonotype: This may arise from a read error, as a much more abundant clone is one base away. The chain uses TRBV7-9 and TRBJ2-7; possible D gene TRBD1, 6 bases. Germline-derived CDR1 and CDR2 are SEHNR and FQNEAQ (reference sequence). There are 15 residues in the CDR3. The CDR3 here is CATSLVGLDSYEQYF. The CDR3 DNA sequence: TGTGCCACCAGCTTAGTTGGCCTGGACAGCTACGAGCAGTACTTC. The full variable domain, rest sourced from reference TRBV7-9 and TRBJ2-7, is DTGVSQNPRHKITKRGQNVTFRCDPISEHNRLYWYRQTLGQGPEFLTYFQNEAQLEKSRLLSDRFSAERPKGSFSTLEIQRTEQGDSAMYLCATSLVGLDSYEQYFGPGTRLTVT.

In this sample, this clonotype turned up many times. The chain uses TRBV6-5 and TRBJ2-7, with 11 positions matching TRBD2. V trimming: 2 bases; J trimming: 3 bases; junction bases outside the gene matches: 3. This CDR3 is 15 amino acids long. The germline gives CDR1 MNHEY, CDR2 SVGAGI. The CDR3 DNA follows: TGTGCCAGCAGTTACGAGACTAGCGGGATCTACGAGCAGTACTTC. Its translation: CASSYETSGIYEQYF.

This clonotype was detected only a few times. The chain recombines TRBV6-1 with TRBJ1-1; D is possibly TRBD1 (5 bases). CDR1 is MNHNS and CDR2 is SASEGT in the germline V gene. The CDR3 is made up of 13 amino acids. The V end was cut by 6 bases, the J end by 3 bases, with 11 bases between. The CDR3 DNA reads TGTGCCAGCAGGGAGGGGCCCTACACTGAAGCTTTCTTT. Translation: CASREGPYTEAFF.

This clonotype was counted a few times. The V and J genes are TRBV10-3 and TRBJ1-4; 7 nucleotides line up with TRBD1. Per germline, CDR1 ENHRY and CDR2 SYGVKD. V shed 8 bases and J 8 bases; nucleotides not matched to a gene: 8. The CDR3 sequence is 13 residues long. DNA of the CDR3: TGTGCCATCGGGGGGACAGAGCAGGAAAAACTGTTTTTT. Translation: CAIGGTEQEKLFF.

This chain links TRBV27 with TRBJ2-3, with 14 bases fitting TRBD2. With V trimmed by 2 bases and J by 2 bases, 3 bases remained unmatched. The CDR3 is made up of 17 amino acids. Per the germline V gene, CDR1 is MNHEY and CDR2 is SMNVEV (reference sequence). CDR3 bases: TGTGCCAGCAGTTTACGGACTAGCGGGAGGTACACAGATACGCAGTATTTT. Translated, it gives CASSLRTSGRYTDTQYF.

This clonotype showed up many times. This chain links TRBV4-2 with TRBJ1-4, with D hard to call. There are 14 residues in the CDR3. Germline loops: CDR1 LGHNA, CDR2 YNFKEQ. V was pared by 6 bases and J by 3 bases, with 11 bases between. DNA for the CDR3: TGTGCCAGCAGGCGTGGGAGGTCTAATGAAAAACTGTTTTTT. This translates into CASRRGRSNEKLFF.

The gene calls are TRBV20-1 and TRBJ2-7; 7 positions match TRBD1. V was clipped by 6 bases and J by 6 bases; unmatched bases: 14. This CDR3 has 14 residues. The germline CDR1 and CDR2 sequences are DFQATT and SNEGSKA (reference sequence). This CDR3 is CSASTGIKGAEQYF. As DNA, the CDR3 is TGCAGTGCCTCGACAGGGATAAAGGGAGCCGAGCAGTACTTC.

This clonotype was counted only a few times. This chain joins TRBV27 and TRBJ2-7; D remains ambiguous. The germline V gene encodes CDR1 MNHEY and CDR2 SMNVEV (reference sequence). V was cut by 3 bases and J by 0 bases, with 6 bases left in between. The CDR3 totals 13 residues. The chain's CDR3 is CASSFDGSYEQYF. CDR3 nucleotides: TGTGCCAGCAGTTTCGACGGCTCCTACGAGCAGTACTTC.

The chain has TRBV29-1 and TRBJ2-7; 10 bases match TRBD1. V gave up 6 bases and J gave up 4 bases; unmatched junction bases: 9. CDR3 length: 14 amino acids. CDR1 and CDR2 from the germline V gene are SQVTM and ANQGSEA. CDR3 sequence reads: CSVGTGVSVYEQYF. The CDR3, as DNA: TGCAGCGTCGGGACAGGGGTTTCAGTTTACGAGCAGTACTTC.

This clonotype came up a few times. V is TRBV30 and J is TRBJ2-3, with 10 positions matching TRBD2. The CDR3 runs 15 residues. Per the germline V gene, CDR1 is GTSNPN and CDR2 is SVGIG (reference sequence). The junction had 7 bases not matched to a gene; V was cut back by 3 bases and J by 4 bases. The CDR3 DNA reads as TGTGCCTGGAGCCCTAGCGGGAGAACGTCAGATACGCAGTATTTT. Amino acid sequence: CAWSPSGRTSDTQYF.

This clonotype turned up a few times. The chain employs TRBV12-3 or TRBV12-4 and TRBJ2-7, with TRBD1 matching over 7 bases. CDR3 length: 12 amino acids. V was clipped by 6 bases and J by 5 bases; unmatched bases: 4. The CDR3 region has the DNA TGTGCCAGCAGCCCGGACAGGCACGAGCAGTACTTC. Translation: CASSPDRHEQYF.

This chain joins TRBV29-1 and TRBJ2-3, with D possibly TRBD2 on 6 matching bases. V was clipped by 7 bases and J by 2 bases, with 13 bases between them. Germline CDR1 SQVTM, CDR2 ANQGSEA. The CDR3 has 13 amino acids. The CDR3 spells CSGGGTATDTQYF. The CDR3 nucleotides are TGCAGCGGGGGAGGTACGGCCACAGATACGCAGTATTTT.

The CDR3 sequence: CASSLVQETEAFF. The DNA for the CDR3 is TGTGCCAGCAGCTTAGTCCAGGAGACTGAAGCTTTCTTT. The chain has TRBV7-9 and TRBJ1-1; D not certain. The CDR3 loop spans 13 amino acids. Germline loops: CDR1 SEHNR, CDR2 FQNEAQ (reference sequence). The V gene lost 1 base and the J gene lost 5 bases, with 8 bases spanning the gap.

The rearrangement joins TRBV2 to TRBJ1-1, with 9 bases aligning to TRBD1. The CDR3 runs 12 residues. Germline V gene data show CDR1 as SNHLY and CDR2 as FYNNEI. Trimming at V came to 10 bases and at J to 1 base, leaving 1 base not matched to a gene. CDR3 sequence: CATGQGNTEAFF. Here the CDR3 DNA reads TGTGCCACGGGACAGGGGAACACTGAAGCTTTCTTT.

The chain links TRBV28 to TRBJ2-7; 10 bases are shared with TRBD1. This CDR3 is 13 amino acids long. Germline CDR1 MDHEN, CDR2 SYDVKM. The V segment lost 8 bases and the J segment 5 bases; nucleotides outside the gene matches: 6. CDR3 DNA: TGTGCCAGCTCCCGGACAGGGGGGAACGAGCAGTACTTC. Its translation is CASSRTGGNEQYF. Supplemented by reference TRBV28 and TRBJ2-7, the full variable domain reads DVKVTQSSRYLVKRTGEKVFLECVQDMDHENMFWYRQDPGLGLRLIYFSYDVKMKEKGDIPEGYSVSREKKERFSLILESASTNQTSMYLCASSRTGGNEQYFGPGTRLTVT.

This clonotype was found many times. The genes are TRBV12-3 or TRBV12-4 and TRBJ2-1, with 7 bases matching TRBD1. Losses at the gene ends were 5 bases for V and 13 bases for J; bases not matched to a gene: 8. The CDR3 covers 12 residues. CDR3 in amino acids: CASSPTRQGQFF. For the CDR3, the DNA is TGTGCCAGCAGTCCCACCAGACAGGGCCAGTTCTTC.

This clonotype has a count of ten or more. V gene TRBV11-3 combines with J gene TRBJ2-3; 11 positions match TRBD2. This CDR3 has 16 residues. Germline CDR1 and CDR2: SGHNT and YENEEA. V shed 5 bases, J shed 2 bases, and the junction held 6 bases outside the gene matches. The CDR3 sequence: CASSALAGGVTDTQYF. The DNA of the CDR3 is TGTGCCAGCAGCGCCCTAGCGGGAGGTGTCACAGATACGCAGTATTTT.

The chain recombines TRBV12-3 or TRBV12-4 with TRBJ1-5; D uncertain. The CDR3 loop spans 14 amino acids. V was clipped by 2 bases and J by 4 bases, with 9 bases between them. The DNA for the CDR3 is TGTGCCAGCAGTTTACGATTTTCAAATCAGCCCCAGCATTTT. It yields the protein CASSLRFSNQPQHF.

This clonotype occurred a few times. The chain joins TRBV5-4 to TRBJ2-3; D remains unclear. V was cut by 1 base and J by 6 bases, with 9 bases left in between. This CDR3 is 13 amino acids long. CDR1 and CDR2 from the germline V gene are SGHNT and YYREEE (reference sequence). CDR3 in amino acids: CASSLRPGDTQYF. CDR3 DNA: TGTGCCAGCAGCTTGAGGCCCGGGGATACGCAGTATTTT.

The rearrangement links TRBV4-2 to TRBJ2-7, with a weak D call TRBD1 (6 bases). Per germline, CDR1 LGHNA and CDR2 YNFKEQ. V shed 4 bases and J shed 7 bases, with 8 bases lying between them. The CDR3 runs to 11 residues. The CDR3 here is CASSLDREQYF. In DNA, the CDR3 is TGTGCCAGCAGCCTTGACAGGGAGCAGTACTTC.

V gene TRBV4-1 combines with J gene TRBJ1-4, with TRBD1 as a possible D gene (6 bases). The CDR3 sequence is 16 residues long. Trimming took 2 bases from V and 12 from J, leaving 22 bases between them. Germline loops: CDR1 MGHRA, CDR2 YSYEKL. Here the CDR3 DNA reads TGCGCCAGCAGCCAAAACACGGGGGGCGGCCCCTGGGAACTGTTTTTT. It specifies CASSQNTGGGPWELFF.

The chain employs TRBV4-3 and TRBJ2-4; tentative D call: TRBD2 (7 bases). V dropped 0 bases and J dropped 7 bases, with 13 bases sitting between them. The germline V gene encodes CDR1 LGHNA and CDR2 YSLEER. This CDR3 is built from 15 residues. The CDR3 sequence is CASSQEGGGSNIQYF. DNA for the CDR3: TGCGCCAGCAGCCAAGAGGGAGGGGGGTCGAACATTCAGTACTTC.

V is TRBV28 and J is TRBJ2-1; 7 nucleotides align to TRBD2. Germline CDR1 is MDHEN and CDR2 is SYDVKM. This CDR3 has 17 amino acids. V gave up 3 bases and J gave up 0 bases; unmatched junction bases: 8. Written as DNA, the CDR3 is TGTGCCAGCAGTTTGTATGGGACTACAAGCTCCTACAATGAGCAGTTCTTC. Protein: CASSLYGTTSSYNEQFF.

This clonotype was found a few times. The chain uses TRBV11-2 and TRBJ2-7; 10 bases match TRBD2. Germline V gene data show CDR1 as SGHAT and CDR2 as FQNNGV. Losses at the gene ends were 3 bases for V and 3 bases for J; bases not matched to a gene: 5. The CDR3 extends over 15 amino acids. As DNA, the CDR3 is TGTGCCAGCAGCTTTCGACTAGCGGGCCTCTACGAGCAGTACTTC. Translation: CASSFRLAGLYEQYF.

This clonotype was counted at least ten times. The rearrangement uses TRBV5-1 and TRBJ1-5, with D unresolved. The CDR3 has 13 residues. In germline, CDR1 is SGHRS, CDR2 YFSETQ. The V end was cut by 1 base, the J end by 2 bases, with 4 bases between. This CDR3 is CASSLNGNQPQHF. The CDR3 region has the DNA TGCGCCAGCAGCTTGAACGGCAATCAGCCCCAGCATTTT.

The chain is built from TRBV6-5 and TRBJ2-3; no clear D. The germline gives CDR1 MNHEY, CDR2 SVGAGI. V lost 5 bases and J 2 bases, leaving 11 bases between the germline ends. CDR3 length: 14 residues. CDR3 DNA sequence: TGTGCCAGCAGTCCCCTCCAGGTCACAGATACGCAGTATTTT. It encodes CASSPLQVTDTQYF.

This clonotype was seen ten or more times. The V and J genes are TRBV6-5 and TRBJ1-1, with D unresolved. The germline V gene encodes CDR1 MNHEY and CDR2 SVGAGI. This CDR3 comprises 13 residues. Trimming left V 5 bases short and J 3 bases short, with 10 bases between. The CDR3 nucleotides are TGTGCCAGCAGTAGACGGTATGACACTGAAGCTTTCTTT. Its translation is CASSRRYDTEAFF.